In its sample, the clone carrying this TCR beta chain was seen once. Sequenced by immunoSEQ multiplex PCR; TCRdb stores in-frame clones only, minus some. The sample has a few hundred thousand clones, 70% to 90% seen once. The CDR3 covers 17 residues. CDR1 is SGDLS and CDR2 is YYNGEE in the germline V gene. V lost 4 bases to trimming and J lost 0 bases; unmatched junction nucleotides: 6. This record belongs to a study of blood T cell repertoires in COVID-19. The clonotype comes from a woman in her 30s with COVID-19, enrolled during active disease. The genes are TRBV9 and TRBJ2-2, with 10 positions matching TRBD2. Sequencing input: peripheral blood. CDR3: CASSHRTSGPNTGELFF. CDR3 DNA: TGTGCCAGCAGCCACCGGACTAGCGGCCCGAACACCGGGGAGCTGTTTTTT. Full variable domain (remainder filled in from reference TRBV9 and TRBJ2-2): DSGVTQTPKHLITATGQRVTLRCSPRSGDLSVYWYQQSLDQGLQFLIQYYNGEERAKGNILERFSAQQFPDLHSELNLSSLELGDSALYFCASSHRTSGPNTGELFFGEGSRLTVL.